Shown below are 5 T cell receptor beta chains from a single sample sequenced in a study of vaccination and CD4 T cells after COVID-19. Treatment of the sample: roughly ten-day PBMC culture with coronavirus spike peptide pools or control peptides (ViraFEST assay). At the Johns Hopkins FTIC core, DNA taken from cultured CD4+ T cells was sequenced by way of the Oncomine TCR Beta short-read assay. One entry per CDR3 protein, called by TCRdb with MiXCR from the PCR reads. This table holds more than 12,000 distinct CDR3 sequences, roughly 52% found once. The antigens these receptors bind are not known. Material for sequencing was CD4+ T cells from blood, cultured in vitro. All receptors come from a human donor who had recovered from COVID-19.

As for this clonotype: One junction end does not reproduce the germline sequence, and a read error may be involved. This chain links TRBV7-7 with TRBJ2-5, with a possible D match to TRBD1 (6 bases). The germline V gene encodes CDR1 SSHAT and CDR2 FNYEAQ (reference sequence). The CDR3 has 13 residues. The CDR3 DNA follows: TGTGCTAGCAGCTTCAACAGGGTAGAGACCCAGTACTTC. Residues: CASSFNRVETQYF.

This clonotype showed up just once. The chain is built from TRBV2 and TRBJ2-3, with 7 positions matching TRBD1. Per the germline V gene, CDR1 is SNHLY and CDR2 is FYNNEI. The trim removed 8 bases at V and 2 bases at J, leaving 10 bases unmatched. This CDR3 region has 15 residues. CDR3: CASSMTGKVTDTQYF. For the CDR3, the DNA is TGTGCCAGCTCCATGACAGGGAAAGTCACAGATACGCAGTATTTT.

The chain is built from TRBV24-1 and TRBJ2-3; D is possibly TRBD1 (5 bases). V lost 9 bases and J 2 bases, leaving 11 bases between the germline ends. Germline V gene sequence: CDR1 KGHDR, CDR2 SFDVKD. The CDR3 is 13 amino acids. CDR3 in DNA: TGTGCCACCGGGGCGGAGTCCACAGATACGCAGTATTTT. Its translation is CATGAESTDTQYF.

This sequence joins TRBV28 and TRBJ2-3; 10 positions match TRBD2. Losses at the gene ends were 4 bases for V and 5 bases for J; bases not matched to a gene: 6. The CDR3 runs to 15 residues. Germline V lookup: CDR1 MDHEN, CDR2 SYDVKM. Here the CDR3 reads CASSSSGRAEDTQYF. CDR3 DNA sequence: TGTGCCAGCAGTTCCAGCGGGAGGGCTGAAGATACGCAGTATTTT.

The chain has TRBV2 and TRBJ1-5; TRBD1 aligns across 12 bases. This CDR3 is 15 amino acids long. Germline-derived CDR1 and CDR2 are SNHLY and FYNNEI. V was pared by 7 bases and J by 4 bases, with 5 bases of the junction left unmatched. CDR3 bases: TGTGCCAGCAATAGGGACAGGGGGCCGAATCAGCCCCAGCATTTT. This encodes CASNRDRGPNQPQHF.